What follows is one T cell receptor beta chain and its context. The CDR3 has 15 residues. Germline V gives CDR1 LNHNV, CDR2 YYDKDF (reference sequence). With 4 bases removed from V and 4 bases from J, the gap between germline ends came to 16 bases. In the authors' methods: Using reference gene primer amplification, nucleated cell counts were estimated. TCRdb's copy holds only in-frame clones and misses some; the assay was immunoSEQ multiplex PCR. That table gives V, J and clone size, and the DNA gave D and trimming. Altogether 290,000 or so clones are present, more than 85% being singletons, with the ten largest covering 2.2%. The data derive from a study of blood T cell repertoires in COVID-19. About the study: From T cells, B-cell-depleted T cells, or PBMCs came the material, which was cDNA or gDNA.

Followed longitudinally, the Seattle patients had been enrolled during active infection. The chain combines TRBV15 with TRBJ1-2, with a weak D call TRBD1 (6 bases). The sequencing input was peripheral blood. This clonotype originated in a woman in her 30s with COVID-19, enrolled during active disease. This chain's CDR3 is CATSKWTAEPYGYTF. The DNA for the CDR3 is TGTGCCACCAGCAAATGGACAGCTGAACCCTATGGCTACACCTTC.